This is a list of T cell receptor beta chains from one sample in a study of blood T cell repertoires in COVID-19. Assay used: immunoSEQ multiplex PCR; TCRdb lists only in-frame clones, some missing. This sample has some 180,000 clones, with about nine tenths found just once. The sequenced sample consisted of peripheral blood. The receptors shown here come from a man aged 50-59 years with acute or convalescent COVID-19. Each CDR3 is given with its conserved first and last residue. The D gene is left open where the match is weak. The listing skips clone size in some rows; elsewhere it reads once, few, many or a size class.

DNA: TGTGCCAGCAGCTTATTGGTAATAGGGAGTGAAAAACTGTTTTTT; CDR3: CASSLLVIGSEKLFF; J: TRBJ1-4; size: .; D: .; V: TRBV7-9
DNA: TGTGCCAGCAGCTACACATCGCCACTACGGACTAGCGGGAGGGACCTCGCAGATACGCAGTATTTT; CDR3: CASSYTSPLRTSGRDLADTQYF; J: TRBJ2-3; size: medium-sized; D: TRBD2; V: TRBV3-1/TRBV3-2
DNA: TGTGCCAGAAGCCTAGACAGGGAGCCGTCAGGCCAAGAGACCCAGTACTTC; CDR3: CARSLDREPSGQETQYF; J: TRBJ2-5; size: .; D: TRBD1; V: TRBV5-3
DNA: TGTGCCAGCAGTGATGGGGCAGGGTACATGAACACTGAAGCTTTCTTT; CDR3: CASSDGAGYMNTEAFF; J: TRBJ1-1; size: .; D: .; V: TRBV27
DNA: TGCGCCAGCACTATCGACAGGCGGACTAGCGGGAGGGCACGAGATACGCAGTATTTT; CDR3: CASTIDRRTSGRARDTQYF; J: TRBJ2-3; size: once; D: TRBD2; V: TRBV10-1
DNA: TGTGCCAGCAGCTTAACGCGGGGGCCTCACACAGATACGCAGTATTTT; CDR3: CASSLTRGPHTDTQYF; J: TRBJ2-3; size: .; D: .; V: TRBV7-3
DNA: TGTGCCAGCAGCGATGGAGCGGGGGGCACAGATACGCAGTATTTT; CDR3: CASSDGAGGTDTQYF; J: TRBJ2-3; size: few; D: TRBD2; V: TRBV9
DNA: TGTGCCAGCTCACCACGGGACCTCCCCAACCTAGCGGGAGGGCGGGCAGATACGCAGTATTTT; CDR3: CASSPRDLPNLAGGRADTQYF; J: TRBJ2-3; size: .; D: TRBD2; V: TRBV18
DNA: TGTGCCAGCAGCGAACCCGGGACAGGGGTTCGGGGTACGCAGTATTTT; CDR3: CASSEPGTGVRGTQYF; J: TRBJ2-3; size: .; D: TRBD1; V: TRBV7-9
DNA: TGTGCCAGCAGCCTCTTGCTGGGGCGCCAAGAGACCCAGTACTTC; CDR3: CASSLLLGRQETQYF; J: TRBJ2-5; size: .; D: .; V: TRBV4-2
DNA: TGTGCCAGCATCCCAGGCCCTGCGGGGACCGGGGAGCTGTTTTTT; CDR3: CASIPGPAGTGELFF; J: TRBJ2-2; size: .; D: .; V: TRBV27
DNA: TGTGCCTGGAGTTTTAGCGGGAGTTTAAACGAGCAGTACTTC; CDR3: CAWSFSGSLNEQYF; J: TRBJ2-7; size: few; D: TRBD2; V: TRBV30
DNA: TGTGCCAGCAGCTTCGGGACTAGCGGGAGTGAGGACCCCTACGAGCAGTACTTC; CDR3: CASSFGTSGSEDPYEQYF; J: TRBJ2-7; size: .; D: TRBD2; V: TRBV3-1/TRBV3-2
DNA: TGCGCCAGCAGCCGTCGAGGGTGGTACCACGGGGGAGTCGGGGATCCCTACACCTTC; CDR3: CASSRRGWYHGGVGDPYTF; J: TRBJ1-2; size: once; D: .; V: TRBV4-3
DNA: TGTGCCAGCAGCTTATCCCAGGCGAGCTCCTACAATGAGCAGTTCTTC; CDR3: CASSLSQASSYNEQFF; J: TRBJ2-1; size: .; D: .; V: TRBV7-9
DNA: TGTGCCAGCAGCCCCCTGGCGCTAGGAACCTCACCCCTCCACTTT; CDR3: CASSPLALGTSPLHF; J: TRBJ1-6; size: .; D: .; V: TRBV7-6
DNA: TGTGCCAGCTCACCAGAGGATATTCAGACCCAGTACTTC; CDR3: CASSPEDIQTQYF; J: TRBJ2-5; size: .; D: .; V: TRBV18
DNA: TGTGCCAGCAGTTTCCGGGACAGGGAGAATGAGCAGTTCTTC; CDR3: CASSFRDRENEQFF; J: TRBJ2-1; size: .; D: TRBD1; V: TRBV7-9
DNA: TGTGCCAGTAGTATACGCGGATCGAGCAATCAGCCCCAGCATTTT; CDR3: CASSIRGSSNQPQHF; J: TRBJ1-5; size: .; D: .; V: TRBV19
DNA: TGCAGCGTTGACTTACAGGGGGCAAACACTGAAGCTTTCTTT; CDR3: CSVDLQGANTEAFF; J: TRBJ1-1; size: .; D: TRBD1; V: TRBV29-1
DNA: TGCAGCGTTGAAGGGGGACAGAGGGCAGATACGCAGTATTTT; CDR3: CSVEGGQRADTQYF; J: TRBJ2-3; size: .; D: TRBD1; V: TRBV29-1
DNA: TGTGCCAGCAGCCCCCGGGGGGGCTACTATGGCTACACCTTC; CDR3: CASSPRGGYYGYTF; J: TRBJ1-2; size: .; D: .; V: TRBV28
DNA: TGTGCCAGCAGCCCCTGGACAGGGCCGGCCTACGAGCAGTACTTC; CDR3: CASSPWTGPAYEQYF; J: TRBJ2-7; size: .; D: TRBD1; V: TRBV7-2
DNA: TGTGCCAGCAGCCAAGGGGGGACTAGCGGACCCGTATACAATGAGCAGTTCTTC; CDR3: CASSQGGTSGPVYNEQFF; J: TRBJ2-1; size: .; D: TRBD2; V: TRBV3-1/TRBV3-2
DNA: TGCGCCAGCAGCCAAGAATGGCGGGGCGTCCAGCCCCAGCATTTT; CDR3: CASSQEWRGVQPQHF; J: TRBJ1-5; size: .; D: .; V: TRBV4-3
DNA: TGTGCCAGCTCACAGGGACTTTACAATGAGCAGTTCTTC; CDR3: CASSQGLYNEQFF; J: TRBJ2-1; size: .; D: .; V: TRBV18
DNA: TGTGCCAGCAGTTCGATGGGGCGAGGAAACACCATATATTTT; CDR3: CASSSMGRGNTIYF; J: TRBJ1-3; size: once; D: .; V: TRBV28
DNA: TGTGCCAGCAGCTCTACCCAGCGGGAGGGATCCCACAATGAGCAGTTCTTC; CDR3: CASSSTQREGSHNEQFF; J: TRBJ2-1; size: .; D: TRBD2; V: TRBV7-6
DNA: TGTGCCAGCAGTGAGCAGGGAAGGAGGGCTGAAGCTTTCTTT; CDR3: CASSEQGRRAEAFF; J: TRBJ1-1; size: few; D: .; V: TRBV2
DNA: TGTGCCAGCTCACCATCCGGGACGGACTACCTCTACGAGCAGTACTTC; CDR3: CASSPSGTDYLYEQYF; J: TRBJ2-7; size: .; D: .; V: TRBV18
DNA: TGTGCCTGCCGGACATACTCCTATGGCTACACCTTC; CDR3: CACRTYSYGYTF; J: TRBJ1-2; size: .; D: .; V: TRBV2
DNA: TGTGCCAGCAGCCCCGCGGCGGGGGCGACAGCGGAGCAGTTCTTC; CDR3: CASSPAAGATAEQFF; J: TRBJ2-1; size: few; D: .; V: TRBV7-2
DNA: TGTGCCAGCAGTTTGCCTGGAGGACAGGGGCTCCAAGAGACCCAGTACTTC; CDR3: CASSLPGGQGLQETQYF; J: TRBJ2-5; size: .; D: TRBD1; V: TRBV28
DNA: TGTGCCAGCAGTGAGATGGCGGGGGCTGGAAACACCATATATTTT; CDR3: CASSEMAGAGNTIYF; J: TRBJ1-3; size: .; D: .; V: TRBV6-1
DNA: TGTGCCAGCAGCACGAGACAGAGCATGAACACTGAAGCTTTCTTT; CDR3: CASSTRQSMNTEAFF; J: TRBJ1-1; size: .; D: .; V: TRBV7-2
DNA: TGTGCCAGCAGTGGTCTAGCGGGCTACGAGCAGTACTTC; CDR3: CASSGLAGYEQYF; J: TRBJ2-7; size: .; D: TRBD2; V: TRBV2
DNA: TGTGCCAGCAGTGGGGGGGACAGGACCTATGGCTACACCTTC; CDR3: CASSGGDRTYGYTF; J: TRBJ1-2; size: .; D: TRBD1; V: TRBV27
DNA: TGTGCCAGCAGCCTGTCACCGGGACTAGCGGGCTGGGGGGTCCAAGAGACCCAGTACTTC; CDR3: CASSLSPGLAGWGVQETQYF; J: TRBJ2-5; size: .; D: TRBD2; V: TRBV5-5
DNA: TGTGCCTGGAGTGTACCACCCGAGACAGGCCCGAAAAACATTCAGTACTTC; CDR3: CAWSVPPETGPKNIQYF; J: TRBJ2-4; size: .; D: .; V: TRBV30
DNA: TGTGCCAGCAGCCAATACAGGGGCCCCTACGAGCAGTACTTC; CDR3: CASSQYRGPYEQYF; J: TRBJ2-7; size: .; D: TRBD1; V: TRBV3-1/TRBV3-2
DNA: TGTGCCAGCAGTTACTCCCGACAGGGACGCACTGAAGCTTTCTTT; CDR3: CASSYSRQGRTEAFF; J: TRBJ1-1; size: .; D: TRBD1; V: TRBV6-2/TRBV6-3
DNA: TGTGCCACCAGTGACCCGCCCGGGACAGGGGGCATCGGAAGCAATCAGCCCCAGCATTTT; CDR3: CATSDPPGTGGIGSNQPQHF; J: TRBJ1-5; size: .; D: TRBD1; V: TRBV24-1
DNA: TGCGCCAGCAGCCAAGCGCGAGAGACAGATACGCAGTATTTT; CDR3: CASSQARETDTQYF; J: TRBJ2-3; size: .; D: .; V: TRBV4-1
DNA: TGTGCCAGCAGTTCTCCGACGGGGTCCTACGAGCAGTACTTC; CDR3: CASSSPTGSYEQYF; J: TRBJ2-7; size: once; D: .; V: TRBV28
DNA: TGTGCCAGCGGGGGGACAGGATCTATTCTCTTCTCTGGAAACACCATATATTTT; CDR3: CASGGTGSILFSGNTIYF; J: TRBJ1-3; size: .; D: TRBD1; V: TRBV7-8
DNA: TGTGCCAGCAGCGAGGAGGGGGCGCGAATGGACGAAGAGACCCAGTACTTC; CDR3: CASSEEGARMDEETQYF; J: TRBJ2-5; size: .; D: .; V: TRBV9
DNA: TGTGCCAGCAGTTGGTCCAGGGGTAATTCACCCCTCCACTTT; CDR3: CASSWSRGNSPLHF; J: TRBJ1-6; size: .; D: .; V: TRBV6-5
DNA: TGTGCCAGCAGGACCACCCGGGTCCGGGAACGGGCCGGGGAGCTGTTTTTT; CDR3: CASRTTRVRERAGELFF; J: TRBJ2-2; size: .; D: .; V: TRBV28
DNA: TGTGCCAGCAGCATACCTAGCGGGGTCACAGATACGCAGTATTTT; CDR3: CASSIPSGVTDTQYF; J: TRBJ2-3; size: .; D: TRBD2; V: TRBV5-4
DNA: TGTGCCATCAGTGTGACAGGACAAGAGACCCAGTACTTC; CDR3: CAISVTGQETQYF; J: TRBJ2-5; size: .; D: .; V: TRBV10-3
DNA: TGTGCCAGCAAGGGCAGCGGAACGAAACATTCACCCCTCCACTTT; CDR3: CASKGSGTKHSPLHF; J: TRBJ1-6; size: few; D: .; V: TRBV28
DNA: TGTGCCTGGAGTGTAGGATTTGGACGGGGCGAGCAGTACTTC; CDR3: CAWSVGFGRGEQYF; J: TRBJ2-7; size: .; D: .; V: TRBV30
DNA: TGTGCCAGCAGCCCCATGGGGGGTGAAGCTTTCTTT; CDR3: CASSPMGGEAFF; J: TRBJ1-1; size: .; D: .; V: TRBV7-9
DNA: TGTGCCAGCAGCTTAGCGCCAATCGGACAGGGGAACACCGGGGAGCTGTTTTTT; CDR3: CASSLAPIGQGNTGELFF; J: TRBJ2-2; size: .; D: TRBD1; V: TRBV7-2
DNA: TGTGCCATCACGGCTAGCGGGGACTACGAGCAGTACTTC; CDR3: CAITASGDYEQYF; J: TRBJ2-7; size: .; D: TRBD2; V: TRBV10-3